This record concerns one T cell receptor beta chain sequence. Antigen unknown. Other DNA sequences in this specimen translate into the identical CDR3. The source of the sample is a study of memory CD4+ T cells and cytomegalovirus serostatus. Across the whole study: Donors were healthy Belgian adults, 10 or so CMV seropositive and 20 to 25 seronegative.

The CDR3 totals 13 residues. Germline V gene sequence: CDR1 SGHTA, CDR2 FQGTGA. Trimming shortened V by 2 bases and J by 1 base, and 5 bases separated the two germline ends. Sequencing used immunoSEQ multiplex PCR; TCRdb keeps in-frame clones, though not all of them. The sample consists of under 55,000 clones, around four fifths of them appearing once. Study-wide results and limits: Each of approximately 61 CMV-associated TCRbeta sequences occurred in one to five individuals.

Single viable CD3+CD4+CD8-CD45RO+ cells were sorted as the memory CD4+ T cells. Serostatus was set by detecting CMV pp150, pp28, p38, p52 IgG. This sequence was found in an adult in good health and CMV-seropositive. The V and J genes are TRBV7-3 and TRBJ1-1; D not certain. The sequenced sample was memory CD4+ T cells from blood. The DNA of the CDR3 is TGTGCCAGCAGCTTACAGGAGAACACTGAAGCTTTCTTT. Protein product: CASSLQENTEAFF.